This T cell receptor beta chain was documented in a study of blood T cell repertoires in COVID-19. Study at large: Material from acute and convalescent COVID-19 was sourced from the United States, Italy and Spain. Sources were T cells, B-cell-depleted T cells, or PBMCs; the material itself was cDNA or gDNA.

Source study methods: Amplification with reference gene primers provided the estimates of nucleated cell counts. Generated by immunoSEQ multiplex PCR, the TCRdb table keeps only in-frame clones and is missing some. V and J calls and clone size are copied from that table; D and trimming were computed from the DNA. Of some 67,000 clones in the sample, 79% were seen once. J lost 2 bases, V lost 5 bases, and 6 bases had no gene match. Germline V gene data show CDR1 as LNHNV and CDR2 as YYDKDF (reference sequence). CDR3 length: 15 residues. The genes are TRBV15 and TRBJ2-4, with 7 bases matching TRBD1. The sequencing input was peripheral blood. The receptor was derived from a woman aged 55-70 years with acute or convalescent COVID-19. CDR3 region: CATSPDRATKNIQYF. CDR3 in DNA: TGTGCCACCAGCCCCGACAGGGCGACCAAAAACATTCAGTACTTC.